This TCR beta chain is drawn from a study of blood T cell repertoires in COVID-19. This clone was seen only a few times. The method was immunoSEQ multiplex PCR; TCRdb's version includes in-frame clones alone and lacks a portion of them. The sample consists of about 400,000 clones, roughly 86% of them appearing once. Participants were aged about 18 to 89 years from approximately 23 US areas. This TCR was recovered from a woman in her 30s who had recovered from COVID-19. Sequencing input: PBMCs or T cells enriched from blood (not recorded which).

CDR3 DNA sequence: TGTGCCAGTAGTTGGGGACTGACGTTTAGCGAGCAGTACTTC. Amino acid sequence: CASSWGLTFSEQYF. The chain links TRBV19 to TRBJ2-7; possible D gene TRBD2, 6 bases. V was pared by 5 bases and J by 6 bases, with 17 bases between. CDR3 length: 14 residues. CDR1 and CDR2 (germline): LNHDA, SQIVND (reference sequence).